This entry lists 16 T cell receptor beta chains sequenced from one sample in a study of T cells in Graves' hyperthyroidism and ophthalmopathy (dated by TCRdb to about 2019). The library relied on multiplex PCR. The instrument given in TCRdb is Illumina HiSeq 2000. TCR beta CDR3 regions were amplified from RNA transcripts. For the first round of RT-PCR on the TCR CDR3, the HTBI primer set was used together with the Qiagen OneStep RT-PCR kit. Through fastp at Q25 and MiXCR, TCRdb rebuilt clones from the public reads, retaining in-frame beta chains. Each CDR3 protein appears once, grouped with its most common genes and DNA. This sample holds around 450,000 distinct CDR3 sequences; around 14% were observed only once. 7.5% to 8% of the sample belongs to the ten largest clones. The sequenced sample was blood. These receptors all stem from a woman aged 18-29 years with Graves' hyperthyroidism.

This chain's CDR3 is CASTRLAGLHEQYF. DNA of the CDR3: TGTGCCAGCACCAGACTAGCGGGGCTACACGAGCAGTACTTC. The chain links TRBV6-2 or TRBV6-3 to TRBJ2-7; 11 bases are a match to TRBD2. The CDR3 contains 14 residues. Germline assignment: CDR1 MNHEY and CDR2 SVGEGT. V dropped 7 bases and J dropped 5; count of bases not matched to a gene: 7.

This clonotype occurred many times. CDR3 in DNA: TGTGCCAGCTCTCAACCGCCGGCAGACCAAGAGACCCAGTACTTC. Residues: CASSQPPADQETQYF. V gene TRBV12-3 or TRBV12-4 combines with J gene TRBJ2-5, with D unclear. V lost 8 bases, J lost 0 bases, and 16 bases lay in between. CDR3 size: 15 residues.

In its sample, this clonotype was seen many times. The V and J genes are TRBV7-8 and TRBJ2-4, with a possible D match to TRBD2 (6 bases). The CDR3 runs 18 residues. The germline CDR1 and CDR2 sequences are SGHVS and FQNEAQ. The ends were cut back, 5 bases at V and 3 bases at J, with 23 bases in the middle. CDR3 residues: CASSLGQGRDGGKNIQYF. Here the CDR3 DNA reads TGTGCCAGCAGCCTTGGGCAAGGCAGGGACGGGGGCAAAAACATTCAGTACTTC. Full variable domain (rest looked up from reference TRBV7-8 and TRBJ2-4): GAGVSQSPRYKVAKRGQDVALRCDPISGHVSLFWYQQALGQGPEFLTYFQNEAQLDKSGLPSDRFFAERPEGSVSTLKIQRTQQEDSAVYLCASSLGQGRDGGKNIQYFGAGTRLSVL.

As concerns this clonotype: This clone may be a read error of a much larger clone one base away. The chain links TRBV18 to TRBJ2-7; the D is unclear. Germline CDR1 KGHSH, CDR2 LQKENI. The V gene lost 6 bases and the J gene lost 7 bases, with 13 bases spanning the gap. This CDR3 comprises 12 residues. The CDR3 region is CASSPSIGEQYF. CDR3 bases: TGTGCCAGCTCCCCATCGATCGGTGAGCAGTACTTC.

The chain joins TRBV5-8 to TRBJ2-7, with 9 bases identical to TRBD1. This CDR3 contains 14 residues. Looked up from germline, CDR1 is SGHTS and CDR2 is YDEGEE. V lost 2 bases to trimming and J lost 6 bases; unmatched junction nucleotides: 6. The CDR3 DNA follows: TGTGCCAGCAGCTTAGGACAGGGGATGCCCGAGCAGTACTTC. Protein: CASSLGQGMPEQYF.

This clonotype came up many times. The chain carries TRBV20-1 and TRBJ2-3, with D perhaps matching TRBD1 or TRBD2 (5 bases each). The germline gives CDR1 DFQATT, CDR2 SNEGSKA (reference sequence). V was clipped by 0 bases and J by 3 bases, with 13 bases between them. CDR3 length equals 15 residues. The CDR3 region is CSARDGRWGTDTQYF. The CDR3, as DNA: TGCAGTGCTAGAGATGGGAGATGGGGGACAGATACGCAGTATTTT.

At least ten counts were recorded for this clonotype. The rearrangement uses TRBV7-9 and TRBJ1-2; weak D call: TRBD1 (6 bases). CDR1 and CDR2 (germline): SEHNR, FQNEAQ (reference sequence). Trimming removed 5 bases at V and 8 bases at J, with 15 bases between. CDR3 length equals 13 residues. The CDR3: CASSRGGNSGYTF. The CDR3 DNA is TGTGCCAGCAGCCGTGGGGGCAATTCGGGCTACACCTTC. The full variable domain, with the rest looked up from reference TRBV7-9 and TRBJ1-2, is DTGVSQNPRHKITKRGQNVTFRCDPISEHNRLYWYRQTLGQGPEFLTYFQNEAQLEKSRLLSDRFSAERPKGSFSTLEIQRTEQGDSAMYLCASSRGGNSGYTFGSGTRLTVV.

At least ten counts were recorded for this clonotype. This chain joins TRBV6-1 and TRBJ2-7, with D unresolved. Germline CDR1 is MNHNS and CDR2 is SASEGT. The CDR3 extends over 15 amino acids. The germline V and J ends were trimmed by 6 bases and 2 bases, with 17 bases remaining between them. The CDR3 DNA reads TGTGCCAGCAGCCTGACCCCGACTGGTCCCTACGAGCAGTACTTC. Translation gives CASSLTPTGPYEQYF.

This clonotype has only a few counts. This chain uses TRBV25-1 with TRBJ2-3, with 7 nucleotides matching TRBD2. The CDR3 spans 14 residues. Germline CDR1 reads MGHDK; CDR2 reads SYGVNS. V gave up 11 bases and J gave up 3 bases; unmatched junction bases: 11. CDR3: CAAGGWGETDTQYF. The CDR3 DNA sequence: TGTGCCGCCGGGGGGTGGGGGGAGACAGATACGCAGTATTTT.

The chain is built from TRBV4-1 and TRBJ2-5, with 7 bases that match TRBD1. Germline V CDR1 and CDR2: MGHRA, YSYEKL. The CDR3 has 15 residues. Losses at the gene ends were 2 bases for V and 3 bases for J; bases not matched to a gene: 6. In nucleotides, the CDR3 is TGCGCCAGCAGCCAACTTGGGACAGCCAAAGAGACCCAGTACTTC. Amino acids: CASSQLGTAKETQYF.

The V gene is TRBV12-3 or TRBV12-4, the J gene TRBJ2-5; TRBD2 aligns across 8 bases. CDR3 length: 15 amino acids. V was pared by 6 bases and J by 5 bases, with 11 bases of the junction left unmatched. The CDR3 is CASSFGPGGEETQYF. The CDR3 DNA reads TGTGCCAGCAGCTTCGGCCCGGGAGGGGAGGAGACCCAGTACTTC.

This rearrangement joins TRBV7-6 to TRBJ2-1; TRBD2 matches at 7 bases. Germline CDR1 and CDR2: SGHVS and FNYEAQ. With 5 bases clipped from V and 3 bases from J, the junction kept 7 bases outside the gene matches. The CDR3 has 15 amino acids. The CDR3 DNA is TGTGCCAGCAGCCGCACTAGCGCCGACTACAATGAGCAGTTCTTC. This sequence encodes CASSRTSADYNEQFF.

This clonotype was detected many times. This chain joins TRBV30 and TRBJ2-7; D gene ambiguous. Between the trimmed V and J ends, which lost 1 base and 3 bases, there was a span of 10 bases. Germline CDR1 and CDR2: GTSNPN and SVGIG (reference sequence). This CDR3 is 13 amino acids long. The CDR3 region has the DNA TGTGCCTGGAGTGGATCTGACGGCTACGAGCAGTACTTC. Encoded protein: CAWSGSDGYEQYF.

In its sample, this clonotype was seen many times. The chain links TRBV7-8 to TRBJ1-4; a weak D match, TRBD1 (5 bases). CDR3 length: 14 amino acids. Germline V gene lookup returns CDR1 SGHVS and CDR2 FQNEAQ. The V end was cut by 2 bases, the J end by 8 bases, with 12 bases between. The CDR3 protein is CASSLQGVGEKLFF. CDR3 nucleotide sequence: TGTGCCAGCAGCTTACAGGGTGTTGGGGAAAAACTGTTTTTT. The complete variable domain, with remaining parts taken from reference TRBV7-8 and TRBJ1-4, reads GAGVSQSPRYKVAKRGQDVALRCDPISGHVSLFWYQQALGQGPEFLTYFQNEAQLDKSGLPSDRFFAERPEGSVSTLKIQRTQQEDSAVYLCASSLQGVGEKLFFGSGTQLSVL.

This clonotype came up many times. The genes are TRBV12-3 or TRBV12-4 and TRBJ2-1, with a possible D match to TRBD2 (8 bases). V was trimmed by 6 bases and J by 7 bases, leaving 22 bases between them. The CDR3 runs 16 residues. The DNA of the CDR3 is TGTGCCAGCAGCCAGGGGGGGACTAGGGCCCAAAATGAGCAGTTCTTC. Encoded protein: CASSQGGTRAQNEQFF.

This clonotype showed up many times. This CDR3 reads CASSYSLGGAREKLFF. CDR3 nucleotides: TGTGCCAGCAGTTACTCGTTAGGGGGGGCTAGAGAAAAACTGTTTTTT. This sequence joins TRBV6-5 and TRBJ1-4; D may be TRBD1 (6 bases). V was trimmed by 0 bases and J by 8 bases, leaving 16 bases between them. CDR3 length: 16 amino acids. Per the germline V gene, CDR1 is MNHEY and CDR2 is SVGAGI.